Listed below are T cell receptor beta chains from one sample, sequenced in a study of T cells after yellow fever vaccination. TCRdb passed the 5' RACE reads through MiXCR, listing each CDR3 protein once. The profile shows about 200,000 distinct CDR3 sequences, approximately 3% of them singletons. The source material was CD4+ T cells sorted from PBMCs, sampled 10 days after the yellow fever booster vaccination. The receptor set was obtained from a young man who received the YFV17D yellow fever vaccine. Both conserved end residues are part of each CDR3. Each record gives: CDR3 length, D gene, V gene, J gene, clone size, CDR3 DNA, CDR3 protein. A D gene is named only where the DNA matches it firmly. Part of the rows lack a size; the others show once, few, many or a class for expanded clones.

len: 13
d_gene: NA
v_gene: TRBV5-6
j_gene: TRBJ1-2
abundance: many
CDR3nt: TGTGCCAGCAGCAGAACGTGGCGGGATGGCTACACCTTC
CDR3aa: CASSRTWRDGYTF

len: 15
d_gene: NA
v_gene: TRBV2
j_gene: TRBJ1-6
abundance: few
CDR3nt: TGTGCCAGCACCCAGGATGGGTACGATAATTCACCCCTCCACTTT
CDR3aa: CASTQDGYDNSPLHF

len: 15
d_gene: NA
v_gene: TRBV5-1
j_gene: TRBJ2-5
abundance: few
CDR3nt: TGCGCCAGCAGCTTCGGACGGCCCCCCCAAGAGACCCAGTACTTC
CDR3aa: CASSFGRPPQETQYF

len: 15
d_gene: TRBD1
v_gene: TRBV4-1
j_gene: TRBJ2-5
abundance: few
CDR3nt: TGCGCCAGCAGCGGCCTTCGGGACAGAAAAGAGACCCAGTACTTC
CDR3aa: CASSGLRDRKETQYF

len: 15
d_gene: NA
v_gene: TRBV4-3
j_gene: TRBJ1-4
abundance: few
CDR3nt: TGCGCCAGCAGCCAAGATCCCAGATTTAATGAAAAACTGTTTTTT
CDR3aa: CASSQDPRFNEKLFF

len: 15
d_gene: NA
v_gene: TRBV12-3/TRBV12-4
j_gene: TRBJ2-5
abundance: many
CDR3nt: TGTGCCAGCAGATCCGCCCTAGATACACAAGAGACCCAGTACTTC
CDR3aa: CASRSALDTQETQYF

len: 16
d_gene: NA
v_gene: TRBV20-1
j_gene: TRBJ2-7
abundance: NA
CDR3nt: TGCAGTGCTAGAGGAGTAGGCAGGGCCCGCTCCTACGAGCAGTACTTC
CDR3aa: CSARGVGRARSYEQYF

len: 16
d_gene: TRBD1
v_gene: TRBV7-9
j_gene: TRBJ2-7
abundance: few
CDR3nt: TGTGCCAGCAGCTTTAGCCCGGGACAGGTCTCCTACGAGCAGTACTTC
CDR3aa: CASSFSPGQVSYEQYF

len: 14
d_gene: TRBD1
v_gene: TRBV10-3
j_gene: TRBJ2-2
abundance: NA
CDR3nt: TGTGCCATTCCTACGGGACAGGGCTCCGGGGAGCTGTTTTTT
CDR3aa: CAIPTGQGSGELFF

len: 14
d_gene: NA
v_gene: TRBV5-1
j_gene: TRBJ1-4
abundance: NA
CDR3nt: TGCGCCAGCAGCTTGGCGAGGGGCCCTGAAAAACTGTTTTTT
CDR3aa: CASSLARGPEKLFF

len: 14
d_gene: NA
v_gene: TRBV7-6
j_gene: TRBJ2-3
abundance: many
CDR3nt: TGTGCCAGCAGCTTGGGGGGCGACACAGATACGCAGTATTTT
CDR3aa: CASSLGGDTDTQYF

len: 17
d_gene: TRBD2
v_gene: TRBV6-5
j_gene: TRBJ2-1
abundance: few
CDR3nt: TGTGCCAGCAGTTACTCCAGACTAGCGGATGGTTACAATGAGCAGTTCTTC
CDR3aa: CASSYSRLADGYNEQFF

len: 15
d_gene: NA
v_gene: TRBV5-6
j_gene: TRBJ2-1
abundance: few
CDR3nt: TGTGCCAGCAGCGTAGGACAGATTCATTACAATGAGCAGTTCTTC
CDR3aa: CASSVGQIHYNEQFF

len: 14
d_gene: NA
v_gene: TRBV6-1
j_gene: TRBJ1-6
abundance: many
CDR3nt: TGTGCCAGCAGTGAAGGATGGGATAATTCACCCCTCCACTTT
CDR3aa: CASSEGWDNSPLHF

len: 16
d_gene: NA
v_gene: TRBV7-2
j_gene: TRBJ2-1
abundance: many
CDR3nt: TGTGCCAGCAGCCTAGACCGGGACATTACCTACAATGAGCAGTTCTTC
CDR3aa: CASSLDRDITYNEQFF

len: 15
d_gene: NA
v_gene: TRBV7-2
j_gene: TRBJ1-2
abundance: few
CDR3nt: TGTGCCAGCACCCGCGGATACGGGGACCCCTATGGCTACACCTTC
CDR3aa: CASTRGYGDPYGYTF

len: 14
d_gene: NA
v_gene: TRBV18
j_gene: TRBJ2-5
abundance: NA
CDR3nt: TGTGCCAGCTCACCACCGCTGGGAAGAGAGACCCAGTACTTC
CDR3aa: CASSPPLGRETQYF

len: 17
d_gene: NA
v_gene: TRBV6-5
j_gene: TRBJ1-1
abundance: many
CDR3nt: TGTGCCAGCAGTTACTCGTATTCGGGGATCGGTGGCACTGAAGCTTTCTTT
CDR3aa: CASSYSYSGIGGTEAFF

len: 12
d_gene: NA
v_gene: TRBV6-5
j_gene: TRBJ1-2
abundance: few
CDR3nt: TGTGCCAGTAGACCCCAGGGCGGTGGCTACACCTTC
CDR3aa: CASRPQGGGYTF